The present TCR beta chain was sequenced within a study of T-cell memory formation after mild COVID-19 (dated by TCRdb to about 2021). Some background on the complete study: Most TCR sequence clusters were specific to one of the two donors. In a couple of donors, T-cell clones that expanded and contracted after mild COVID-19 were tracked by sequencing TCRalpha and TCRbeta repertoires over time. Two young, previously healthy adult volunteers, one female and one male, were included in the cohort.

The paper's findings and limits, for the study overall: Some responding clones were detected in pre-infection memory, suggesting pre-existing cross-reactive memory T cells joined the SARS-CoV-2 response. Only two mild cases were covered in the study, and larger cohorts including severe cases with pre-infection samples were considered necessary. Clones contracting from day 15 to 85 had balanced CD4/CD8 phenotypes, while a second wave expanding from day 15 to 37 was biased towards CD4+. Contracting CD4+ clones appeared mostly in the CM and EM memory subsets, whereas CD8+ clones were enriched in EMRA. Whether the second-wave clones peaking on day 37 were SARS-CoV-2 specific was not confirmed.

PBMCs were isolated by Ficoll-Paque density gradient centrifugation. With respect to this clonotype: The specificity of this receptor is unknown. No much larger clone is present one base from it, and per-base qualities are unavailable.

Sequencing instrument: Illumina NovaSeq 6000. TCRalpha and TCRbeta cDNA libraries were constructed by 5'RACE with constant-segment primers, with sample barcodes and unique molecular identifiers being introduced. RNA was extracted from every sample with Trizol reagent. The libraries were amplified in two PCR steps, and the second step added a second sample barcode and Illumina TruSeq adapters. Libraries were sequenced on an Illumina NovaSeq with 2 x 150 bp paired-end reads. As for the original processing: The reads were demultiplexed and collapsed into UMI-guided consensus sequences using migec v1.2.7. Using mixcr v2.1.11, UMI consensuses were aligned to TRA and TRB V and J templates and then assembled into clonotypes. A clonotype was counted as expanded or contracted only if both edgeR and NoisET called the change significant, with noise models trained on biological replicates. For edgeR calls, the thresholds were a false discovery rate-adjusted p below 0.01 and a log2 fold-change of 1. As an exploratory analysis of dynamics, PCA with hierarchical clustering was applied to max-normalized trajectories of the 1000 most abundant clonotypes. Separately sequenced CD4+ and CD8+ repertoires were used to assign the CD4 or CD8 phenotype of responding clones. The public reads were reanalyzed by TCRdb: fastp trimming at Q25, MiXCR alignment, in-frame beta chains only. CDR3 protein duplicates are merged, each entry listing the most common genes and DNA. V and J calls and clone size were set by TCRdb, not the authors. Within this sample are 350,000 or so distinct CDR3 sequences, with roughly 19% of them counted one time only. 21% of the sample belongs to the ten largest clones.

From the germline V gene, CDR1 is SGHTA and CDR2 is FQGNSA. Inclusive of the bounding cysteine and phenylalanine, the CDR3 is 14 residues long. Only the CDR3 portion is preserved as DNA: 42 bases, with reading frame beginning at the first base. V lost 2 bases and J lost 4 bases; the stretch between them is 10 bases long. The specimen sequenced was PBMCs or a T cell subset sorted from them (not recorded which). This TCR was sampled from a man between 18 and 35 years old who had mild COVID-19 (a few samples of this study predate the infection). The sample titles of this study are shuffled in the database, so cell type and time point are left out; the donor was told from shared clones. The rearranged segments are TRBV7-2 and TRBJ2-3, with the D gene uncertain. The nucleotide sequence reads as follows: TGTGCCAGCAGCTTATCGGGTCTCTCAGATACGCAGTATTTT. Translated, this gives CASSLSGLSDTQYF.